Reported below is one T cell receptor beta chain. The target antigen is unknown. This record belongs to a study of T-cell memory formation after mild COVID-19. Overall study context: There were largely donor-specific TCR clusters.

Study-wide findings and caveats: CD4+ contracting clones were mainly CM and EM; CD8+ ones, EMRA. Some clones that responded were present in memory (sampled pre-infection), which suggests cross-reactive memory joined.

MiXCR, applied by TCRdb to the 5' RACE reads, yields one record per CDR3 protein. The data hold tens of thousands of distinct CDR3 sequences, with about 13% observed a single time. CDR3 length: 14 residues. From germline, CDR1 is SGHRS and CDR2 YFSETQ. V was trimmed by 0 bases and J by 2 bases, leaving 9 bases between them. The receptor comes from an adult woman who had mild COVID-19 (a few samples of this study predate the infection). Cell type and time point are not known. The sample was PBMCs or a T cell subset sorted from them (not recorded which). The chain links TRBV5-1 to TRBJ2-7; D unresolved. This CDR3 is CASSLGFGAYEQYF. The CDR3 nucleotides read TGCGCCAGCAGCTTGGGTTTCGGAGCCTACGAGCAGTACTTC. Full variable domain (rest looked up from reference TRBV5-1 and TRBJ2-7): KAGVTQTPRYLIKTRGQQVTLSCSPISGHRSVSWYQQTPGQGLQFLFEYFSETQRNKGNFPGRFSGRQFSNSRSEMNVSTLELGDSALYLCASSLGFGAYEQYFGPGTRLTVT.